A single sample gave rise to the 18 T cell receptor beta chains below, sequenced in a study of blood T cells in healthy people across ages. Primed by a sample-barcoded 5' primer and a J-beta primer mix, a second PCR proceeded for 7 to 11 cycles. MiXCR was run by TCRdb on the 5' RACE reads, yielding one entry per CDR3 protein. The sample yields around 1.1 million distinct CDR3 sequences, more than 30% seen once. The sequencing sample was made of blood. The origin of the receptors is a man aged 18 to 30 in good health.

This clonotype was observed a handful of times. The V and J genes are TRBV10-3 and TRBJ2-7, with D perhaps given as TRBD1 or TRBD2 (6 bases each). The CDR3 consists of 12 residues. The germline V and J ends were trimmed by 4 bases and 7 bases, with 11 bases remaining between them. Germline values: CDR1 ENHRY, CDR2 SYGVKD. CDR3 protein: CAISATGTEQYF. DNA for the CDR3: TGTGCCATCAGTGCCACAGGGACTGAGCAGTACTTC.

The chain links TRBV12-3 or TRBV12-4 to TRBJ2-4; the D is unclear. The DNA matches TRBJ2-7 better at its end, which makes the J call doubtful. This CDR3 has 14 amino acids. CDR3 in amino acids: CASSLVGYPSEQYF. DNA for the CDR3: TGTGCCAGCAGTTTAGTGGGCTACCCTTCCGAGCAGTACTTC.

The chain joins TRBV18 to TRBJ2-7; D may be TRBD1 (6 bases). V was cut by 0 bases and J by 3 bases, with 9 bases left in between. The CDR3 is made up of 14 amino acids. From germline, CDR1 is KGHSH and CDR2 LQKENI. This CDR3 is CASSPPDRNYEQYF. CDR3 nucleotide sequence: TGTGCCAGCTCACCACCCGACAGGAACTACGAGCAGTACTTC.

The chain has TRBV6-6 and TRBJ2-2; D not resolved. The CDR3 runs 15 residues. Germline V gene sequence: CDR1 MNHNY, CDR2 SVGAGI (reference sequence). Trimming removed 0 bases from V and 1 base from J, with 6 bases in between. The CDR3, as DNA: TGTGCCAGCAGTTACTCGAACAGGAACACCGGGGAGCTGTTTTTT. It encodes CASSYSNRNTGELFF.

A few counts support this clonotype. CDR3 sequence: CASSQGTRETQYF. CDR3 coding DNA: TGCGCCAGCAGCCAAGGTACCCGAGAGACCCAGTACTTC. The J gene is TRBJ2-5, the V gene TRBV4-3; D is undetermined. The germline gives CDR1 LGHNA, CDR2 YSLEER. V lost 1 base, J lost 4 bases, and 7 bases lay in between. The CDR3 sequence is 13 residues long.

This clonotype has more than one count but fewer than ten. This chain uses TRBV24-1 with TRBJ1-2; D gene ambiguous. V dropped 3 bases and J dropped 4 bases, with 8 bases sitting between them. The CDR3 is made up of 13 amino acids. In germline, CDR1 is KGHDR, CDR2 SFDVKD. CDR3 coding DNA: TGTGCCACCAGTGATCCCCTAAGCTATGGCTACACCTTC. Translated, it gives CATSDPLSYGYTF.

Only a few counts were recorded for this clonotype. This chain uses TRBV5-1 with TRBJ2-1; D possibly uses TRBD1 or TRBD2 (5 bases each). The V gene's germline CDR1 is SGHRS and CDR2 YFSETQ. The CDR3 spans 14 residues. The V gene lost 0 bases and the J gene lost 6 bases, with 10 bases spanning the gap. CDR3 protein: CASSLVSGTNEQFF. The CDR3 DNA follows: TGCGCCAGCAGCTTGGTGTCGGGGACCAATGAGCAGTTCTTC.

Points on this clonotype: An end of the junction does not agree with germline; a read error may underlie this. The chain carries TRBV10-3 and TRBJ1-4; D remains unclear. Germline CDR1 is ENHRY and CDR2 is SYGVKD. CDR3 length equals 14 residues. CDR3 bases: TGTACCATCAGTGAGCTACAGAGGACTGAAAAACTGTTTTTT. This encodes CTISELQRTEKLFF.

Of note for this clonotype: Just one base apart from a much larger clone, this may be a read error. V is TRBV12-3 or TRBV12-4 and J is TRBJ1-2; TRBD1 aligns across 7 bases. Unmatched junction bases numbered 4, after V lost 3 bases and J lost 6 bases. This CDR3 has 13 amino acids. The CDR3 DNA sequence: TGTGCCAGCAGTTTCAGGGGGTCCAATGGCTACACCTTC. Residues: CASSFRGSNGYTF.

The chain uses TRBV29-1 and TRBJ1-4; D might be TRBD1 (5 bases). Trimming removed 5 bases at V and 2 bases at J, with 9 bases between. CDR1 and CDR2 (germline): SQVTM, ANQGSEA. The CDR3 loop spans 13 amino acids. CDR3 nucleotides: TGCAGCGTTCCGGGACGGACTAATGAAAAACTGTTTTTT. Amino acid sequence: CSVPGRTNEKLFF.

V gene TRBV7-2 combines with J gene TRBJ1-2; 8 bases match TRBD1. The germline V gene encodes CDR1 SGHTA and CDR2 FQGNSA. V gave up 5 bases and J gave up 5 bases; unmatched junction bases: 10. The CDR3 sequence is 15 residues long. CDR3 in DNA: TGTGCCAGCAGCCAATATGACAGGGGACAATATGGCTACACCTTC. As protein: CASSQYDRGQYGYTF.

V and J are TRBV7-2 and TRBJ2-1; 8 nucleotides line up with TRBD2. Gene TRBJ2-7 matches the end of the DNA better, so the J call may be wrong. CDR3 size: 14 residues. The germline V gene encodes CDR1 SGHTA and CDR2 FQGNSA. In DNA, the CDR3 is TGTGCCAGCAGCTTAGTCGGGGGGGACAATGAGCAGTACTTC. This sequence encodes CASSLVGGDNEQYF.

The chain combines TRBV18 with TRBJ2-4; 10 nucleotides align to TRBD1. CDR1 and CDR2 from the germline V gene are KGHSH and LQKENI. V gave up 6 bases and J gave up 6 bases; unmatched junction bases: 8. CDR3 length equals 15 residues. The CDR3 DNA reads as TGTGCCAGCTCCCGTGGGGACAGGGGCCCAAACATTCAGTACTTC. This gives the protein CASSRGDRGPNIQYF.

The CDR3 spells CASGDRGRNTEAFF. In DNA, the CDR3 is TGTGCCAGCGGGGACAGGGGGAGGAACACTGAAGCTTTCTTT. The chain uses TRBV6-1 and TRBJ1-1, with 11 bases lining up with TRBD1. The junction had 3 bases not matched to a gene; V was cut back by 8 bases and J by 1 base. Germline assignment: CDR1 MNHNS and CDR2 SASEGT. This CDR3 is built from 14 residues.

The chain couples TRBV10-3 to TRBJ2-5, with D unresolved. The assigned J gene may be wrong: the sequence end matches TRBJ2-7 better. This CDR3 contains 13 residues. The germline gives CDR1 ENHRY, CDR2 SYGVKD. The CDR3 here is CAISEVEGGEQYF. CDR3 sequence (DNA): TGTGCCATCAGTGAGGTGGAAGGCGGCGAGCAGTACTTC.

As concerns this clonotype: Germline and junction disagree at one end, which may indicate a read error. This chain uses TRBV20-1 with TRBJ2-7; D is possibly TRBD2 (6 bases). CDR1 is DFQATT and CDR2 is SNEGSKA in the germline V gene (reference sequence). This CDR3 comprises 13 residues. CDR3 loop: CSASGGRAYERYF. The CDR3 region has the DNA TGCAGTGCTAGCGGGGGACGGGCCTACGAGCGGTACTTC.

V and J are TRBV7-9 and TRBJ1-1; TRBD1 matches at 8 bases. Germline V gene lookup returns CDR1 SEHNR and CDR2 FQNEAQ (reference sequence). The CDR3 loop spans 13 amino acids. V was clipped by 5 bases and J by 4 bases; unmatched bases: 3. CDR3 residues: CASSRGQATEAFF. CDR3 in DNA: TGTGCCAGCAGCAGGGGACAGGCCACTGAAGCTTTCTTT.

The chain links TRBV11-2 to TRBJ2-5; 7 nucleotides agree with TRBD1. In germline, CDR1 is SGHAT, CDR2 FQNNGV. The trim removed 3 bases at V and 2 bases at J, leaving 12 bases unmatched. The CDR3 consists of 17 residues. DNA of the CDR3: TGTGCCAGCAGCTTGGGTCAAAGTGGGGGACAGCAAGAGACCCAGTACTTC. Amino acids: CASSLGQSGGQQETQYF.